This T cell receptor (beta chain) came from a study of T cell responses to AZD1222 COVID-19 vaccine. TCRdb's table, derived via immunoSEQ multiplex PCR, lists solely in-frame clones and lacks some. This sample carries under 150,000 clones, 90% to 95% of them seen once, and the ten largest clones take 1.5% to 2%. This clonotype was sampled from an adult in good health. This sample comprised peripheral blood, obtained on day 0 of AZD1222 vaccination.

CDR3 loop: CASSEQGGPNQPQHF. CDR3 nucleotide sequence: TGTGCCAGCAGTGAACAGGGCGGGCCTAATCAGCCCCAGCATTTT. The J gene is TRBJ1-5, the V gene TRBV6-4, with D possibly being TRBD1 (6 bases). CDR3 length: 15 residues. The germline V and J ends were trimmed by 3 bases and 4 bases, with 13 bases remaining between them. Germline loops: CDR1 MRHNA, CDR2 SNTAGT.